The sequence of this T cell receptor (beta chain) was determined in a study of T cells after yellow fever vaccination. This clonotype was counted many times. Its antigen is currently unknown. They built TCR cDNA with 5'RACE template switching, a step that put in a universal primer site and UMIs. TCRdb reanalysed the 5' RACE reads using MiXCR and keeps one entry per CDR3 protein. The table has some 200,000 distinct CDR3 sequences, roughly 3.3% seen once. This CDR3 is 14 amino acids long. Unmatched junction bases numbered 4, after V lost 3 bases and J lost 9 bases. General study results and limits: Booster sampling recovered most clones from primary vaccination (nearly 98% CD4, approximately 88% CD8).

The sequence derives from a young man who received the YFV17D yellow fever vaccine. The sample here was CD4+ T cells sorted from PBMCs, taken 10 days after the yellow fever booster vaccination. This rearrangement joins TRBV12-3 or TRBV12-4 to TRBJ1-6, with 8 positions matching TRBD1. The CDR3 here is CASSLDREASPLHF. For the CDR3, the DNA is TGTGCCAGCAGTTTGGACAGGGAGGCTTCACCCCTCCACTTT.